The 27 T cell receptor beta chains below come from one sample, sequenced in a study of blood T cell repertoires in COVID-19. The data were produced by immunoSEQ multiplex PCR, yet TCRdb's version contains in-frame clones alone and is incomplete. Of around 400,000 clones listed, around nine tenths are singletons. The sequencing sample was made of PBMCs or T cells enriched from blood (not recorded which). All receptors come from a woman under 30 who had been exposed to COVID-19.

The CDR3 protein is CASSLPAGPLISYEQYF. CDR3 nucleotide sequence: TGTGCCAGCAGCTTACCAGCGGGGCCCCTTATCTCCTACGAGCAGTACTTC. The chain couples TRBV21-1 to TRBJ2-7; the table gives TRBD2 as D, unverified against the DNA. TRBV21-1 is annotated as a pseudogene. CDR3 size: 17 residues.

V usage is TRBV7-2 and J usage is TRBJ2-1; 7 bases are a match to TRBD1. This CDR3 has 16 amino acids. From germline, CDR1 is SGHTA and CDR2 FQGNSA. Losses at the gene ends were 0 bases for V and 7 bases for J; bases not matched to a gene: 9. The DNA for the CDR3 is TGTGCCAGCAGCTTAGCGCAGGGGGATGTGAGGAATGAGCAGTTCTTC. Amino acid sequence: CASSLAQGDVRNEQFF.

The rearrangement links TRBV28 to TRBJ2-2, with 11 bases matching TRBD1. The CDR3 sequence is 15 residues long. Germline CDR1 and CDR2: MDHEN and SYDVKM. The ends lost 6 bases at V and 7 bases at J; junction bases unmatched: 7. This chain's CDR3 is CASRGQGAGSGELFF. The CDR3 coding sequence is TGTGCCAGCAGAGGACAGGGGGCTGGTAGCGGGGAGCTGTTTTTT.

The V call is TRBV6-1, the J call TRBJ2-3; D remains unclear. Germline-derived CDR1 and CDR2 are MNHNS and SASEGT. The CDR3 length is 15 residues. The V gene lost 0 bases and the J gene lost 2 bases, with 9 bases spanning the gap. The CDR3 nucleotides read TGTGCCAGCAGTGAAGCCGCGGTTTCCACAGATACGCAGTATTTT. This gives the protein CASSEAAVSTDTQYF.

This chain connects TRBV5-5 to TRBJ1-4; D is perhaps TRBD1 (5 bases). V was shortened by 3 bases and J by 8 bases, with 17 bases between the two germline ends. The CDR3 consists of 15 residues. Germline loops: CDR1 SGHKS, CDR2 YYEKEE (reference sequence). CDR3 DNA sequence: TGTGCCAGCAGCTGGATGGGTCAGGGAGGGGAAAAACTGTTTTTT. Translating it yields CASSWMGQGGEKLFF.

V usage is TRBV4-3 and J usage is TRBJ2-7; TRBD1 might be the D (6 bases). The CDR3 sequence is 16 residues long. Germline values: CDR1 LGHNA, CDR2 YSLEER. Between the trimmed V and J ends, which lost 4 bases and 4 bases, there was a span of 20 bases. CDR3: CASSRAWAGTPYEQYF. In nucleotides, the CDR3 is TGCGCCAGCAGCCGGGCCTGGGCCGGGACACCGTACGAGCAGTACTTC.

The chain employs TRBV13 and TRBJ1-6, with 8 nucleotides matching TRBD1. CDR1 and CDR2 (germline): PRHDT, FYEKMQ (reference sequence). With V trimmed by 5 bases and J by 7 bases, 10 bases remained unmatched. The CDR3 loop spans 16 amino acids. CDR3 sequence reads: CASSTRTGPGNSPLHF. As DNA, the CDR3 is TGTGCCAGCAGCACCCGGACAGGGCCGGGGAATTCACCCCTCCACTTT.

This chain links TRBV28 with TRBJ2-5, with D possibly matching TRBD2 (5 bases). The CDR3 runs 13 residues. CDR1 and CDR2 (germline): MDHEN, SYDVKM. V lost 8 bases and J 5 bases, leaving 15 bases between the germline ends. In DNA form, the CDR3 reads TGTGCCAGCTCGGCAGCTACTAGGGAGACCCAGTACTTC. This encodes CASSAATRETQYF.

The chain combines TRBV9 with TRBJ2-1; TRBD1 might be the D (5 bases). CDR3 length: 16 amino acids. Germline CDR1 and CDR2: SGDLS and YYNGEE. Trimming removed 0 bases from V and 4 bases from J, with 14 bases in between. The CDR3 protein is CASSVDRGSLYNEQFF. The CDR3 coding sequence is TGTGCCAGCAGCGTAGATAGGGGATCCCTATACAATGAGCAGTTCTTC.

This chain connects TRBV19 to TRBJ2-5; no definite D call. This CDR3 has 17 residues. The germline V gene has CDR1 LNHDA and CDR2 SQIVND (reference sequence). Trimming cost V 6 bases and J 1 base, with 21 bases left between them. CDR3 sequence: CASRPRTSYLTQETQYF. CDR3 nucleotide sequence: TGTGCCAGTAGACCGCGAACGTCTTACTTAACCCAAGAGACCCAGTACTTC.

This clone was recorded a few times. This chain uses TRBV3-1 (or the pseudogene TRBV3-2) with TRBJ1-4, with D maybe TRBD1 (5 bases). The V end was cut by 7 bases, the J end by 7 bases, with 13 bases between. The CDR3 is 13 residues long. Germline lookup yields CDR1 LGHDT and CDR2 YNNKEL (reference sequence). CDR3 residues: CASMASGAEKLFF. CDR3 DNA sequence: TGTGCCAGCATGGCCAGTGGGGCTGAAAAACTGTTTTTT.

The gene calls are TRBV6-2 or TRBV6-3 and TRBJ1-6; TRBD1 is a possible D gene (6 bases). The CDR3 length is 14 residues. Trimming removed 3 bases at V and 16 bases at J, with 19 bases between. The germline V gene encodes CDR1 MNHEY and CDR2 SVGEGT. This chain's CDR3 is CASSYFSLGARLHF. The CDR3 DNA is TGTGCCAGCAGTTATTTTTCCCTGGGGGCTCGTCTCCACTTT.

This clone was counted a single time. The V call is TRBV10-1, the J call TRBJ2-7; TRBD2 matches at 12 bases. This CDR3 contains 20 residues. Trimming at V came to 0 bases and at J to 0 bases, leaving 12 bases not matched to a gene. Germline V CDR1 and CDR2: WNHNN, SYGVQD (reference sequence). The CDR3, as DNA: TGCGCCAGCAGTGAGTCTCTGGCCGGACTAGCGGGACCGAACTCCTACGAGCAGTACTTC. Its protein is CASSESLAGLAGPNSYEQYF.

This sequence joins TRBV6-5 and TRBJ1-1; 9 nucleotides agree with TRBD1. Trimming took 6 bases from V and 4 from J; bases not matched to a gene: 9. This CDR3 has 15 amino acids. The germline gives CDR1 MNHEY, CDR2 SVGAGI. CDR3 residues: CASSKQGARATEAFF. The CDR3 bases are TGTGCCAGCAGCAAACAGGGGGCGCGGGCCACTGAAGCTTTCTTT.

CDR3 sequence: CASSLTGKGDGYTF. The CDR3 DNA follows: TGTGCCAGCAGCTTAACGGGGAAGGGTGATGGCTACACCTTC. J is TRBJ1-2 and V is TRBV7-6; no firm D call. V was shortened by 2 bases and J by 6 bases, with 13 bases between the two germline ends. This CDR3 spans 14 amino acids. Germline V gene lookup returns CDR1 SGHVS and CDR2 FNYEAQ.

This clone came up a few times. The J gene is TRBJ2-7, the V gene TRBV29-1, with TRBD2 matching over 9 bases. Germline assignment: CDR1 SQVTM and CDR2 ANQGSEA. V gave up 2 bases and J gave up 1 base; unmatched junction bases: 6. There are 15 residues in the CDR3. In DNA, the CDR3 is TGCAGCGTTGAACGGCTAGCGGGATTTTCCTACGAGCAGTACTTC. Translated, it gives CSVERLAGFSYEQYF.

V is TRBV5-1 and J is TRBJ1-1; D unclear. This CDR3 comprises 13 residues. Germline CDR1 and CDR2: SGHRS and YFSETQ. Trimming cost V 0 bases and J 5 bases, with 8 bases left between them. The CDR3 sequence is CASSLGGGTEAFF. Here the CDR3 DNA reads TGCGCCAGCAGCTTGGGCGGAGGGACTGAAGCTTTCTTT.

The chain uses TRBV28 and TRBJ1-2; D possibly corresponds to TRBD1 (5 bases). V was shortened by 1 base and J by 8 bases, with 17 bases between the two germline ends. CDR1 MDHEN and CDR2 SYDVKM come from the germline V gene. The CDR3 is 15 amino acids. The CDR3 loop reads CASSLLVRRVGGYTF. The DNA for the CDR3 is TGTGCCAGCAGTTTATTAGTTCGCAGGGTGGGCGGCTACACCTTC.

The chain is built from TRBV7-9 and TRBJ2-7; D is possibly TRBD2 (5 bases). The CDR3 has 14 amino acids. Germline V gene sequence: CDR1 SEHNR, CDR2 FQNEAQ (reference sequence). V lost 4 bases and J lost 6, with 16 bases in between. This CDR3 reads CASSSTGLAREQYF. The CDR3 DNA reads as TGTGCCAGCAGCTCAACCGGGCTAGCCCGCGAGCAGTACTTC.

The chain employs TRBV9 and TRBJ1-1; the D gene is possibly TRBD1 (6 bases). Germline values: CDR1 SGDLS, CDR2 YYNGEE. CDR3 length equals 14 residues. With 3 bases removed from V and 7 bases from J, the gap between germline ends came to 16 bases. For the CDR3, the DNA is TGTGCCAGCAGCGGTCCTACAGGGTGGGGTGAAGCTTTCTTT. It specifies CASSGPTGWGEAFF.

V and J are TRBV19 and TRBJ1-5; the D is unclear. CDR3 length: 18 amino acids. From germline, CDR1 is LNHDA and CDR2 SQIVND (reference sequence). Trimming cost V 6 bases and J 4 bases, with 25 bases left between them. The CDR3 loop is CASSGGRLQSTTNQPQHF. The CDR3 DNA is TGTGCCAGTAGCGGTGGTCGTCTACAGAGCACAACTAATCAGCCCCAGCATTTT. The complete variable domain, with remaining parts taken from reference TRBV19 and TRBJ1-5, reads DGGITQSPKYLFRKEGQNVTLSCEQNLNHDAMYWYRQDPGQGLRLIYYSQIVNDFQKGDIAEGYSVSREKKESFPLTVTSAQKNPTAFYLCASSGGRLQSTTNQPQHFGDGTRLSIL.

This rearrangement joins TRBV7-8 to TRBJ2-1; 8 nucleotides line up with TRBD1. CDR3 size: 15 residues. The V and J ends lost 5 bases and 2 bases, in that order; junction bases with no gene match: 5. CDR1 is SGHVS and CDR2 is FQNEAQ in the germline V gene. The CDR3 nucleotides are TGTGCCAGCAGCCGACAGGGGTACCCCTACAATGAGCAGTTCTTC. Amino acids: CASSRQGYPYNEQFF.

The chain recombines TRBV27 with TRBJ2-3; D uncertain. This CDR3 has 14 amino acids. V was cut by 5 bases and J by 4 bases, with 13 bases left in between. CDR1 MNHEY and CDR2 SMNVEV come from the germline V gene (reference sequence). CDR3 protein: CASSPPRGSDTQYF. The DNA for the CDR3 is TGTGCCAGCAGTCCCCCTCGAGGTTCAGATACGCAGTATTTT.

The V call is TRBV19, the J call TRBJ1-2; 8 nucleotides match TRBD1. Trimming took 4 bases from V and 4 from J; bases not matched to a gene: 5. Germline V gene sequence: CDR1 LNHDA, CDR2 SQIVND (reference sequence). This CDR3 comprises 14 residues. CDR3: CASSTEQGGYGYTF. The CDR3 bases are TGTGCCAGTAGTACCGAACAGGGGGGCTATGGCTACACCTTC.

This chain joins TRBV9 and TRBJ1-6; D gene unclear. This CDR3 is 14 amino acids long. Trimming removed 0 bases from V and 9 bases from J, with 10 bases in between. Germline V gives CDR1 SGDLS, CDR2 YYNGEE. CDR3: CASSVGAESSPLHF. The CDR3 nucleotides are TGTGCCAGCAGCGTAGGGGCAGAGTCTTCACCCCTCCACTTT.

The V and J genes are TRBV19 and TRBJ2-5; 10 nucleotides agree with TRBD2. V was pared by 4 bases and J by 5 bases, with 7 bases of the junction left unmatched. CDR1 LNHDA and CDR2 SQIVND come from the germline V gene (reference sequence). The CDR3 is 15 amino acids. This chain's CDR3 is CASSTTLTSGETQYF. The CDR3, as DNA: TGTGCCAGTAGTACCACCTTGACTAGCGGGGAGACCCAGTACTTC.

The V and J genes are TRBV6-1 and TRBJ2-7; D is ambiguous. The CDR3 is 16 amino acids. The ends were cut back, 0 bases at V and 0 bases at J, with 12 bases in the middle. From germline, CDR1 is MNHNS and CDR2 SASEGT. CDR3 protein: CASSEAETSSSYEQYF. In nucleotides, the CDR3 is TGTGCCAGCAGTGAAGCTGAGACATCGAGCTCCTACGAGCAGTACTTC.